A selection of T cell receptor beta chains follows, all from one sample in a study of blood T cells in healthy people across ages. TCRdb reanalysed the 5' RACE reads using MiXCR and keeps one entry per CDR3 protein. Among about 720,000 distinct CDR3 sequences listed, about 20% were seen once. Sequencing input: blood. Receptors originate from a man between 65 and 85 years old in good health. The CDR3 runs from the conserved cysteine through the conserved F or W. Each record gives: clone size, D gene, J gene, V gene, CDR3 DNA, CDR3 protein. A D gene is named only where the DNA matches it firmly. For some rows the clone size is stated as once, few or many, or as a class when expanded; others skip it.

few . TRBJ2-5 TRBV18 TGTGCCAGCTCACCACTTCCCGGGTACGAGACCCAGTACTTC CASSPLPGYETQYF
. TRBD1 TRBJ1-1 TRBV7-3 TGTGCCAGCAGCCCAAGGACAGGATCTGAAGCTTTCTTT CASSPRTGSEAFF
. TRBD1 TRBJ2-1 TRBV5-1 TGCGCCAGCAGCTTGGGTGGACAGGGGGGTGGCAATGAGCAGTTCTTC CASSLGGQGGGNEQFF
many TRBD1 TRBJ2-7 TRBV20-1 TGCAGTGCTAGGGACAGGGTTTACGAGCAGTACTTC CSARDRVYEQYF
. . TRBJ2-2 TRBV24-1 TGTGCCACCAGTGATTTGCGACACACGAACACCGGGGAGCTGTTTTTT CATSDLRHTNTGELFF
few . TRBJ2-1 TRBV21-1 TGTGCCAGCAGGGGACTAGCGGGGGAGCAGTTCTTC CASRGLAGEQFF
. . TRBJ2-3 TRBV11-3 TGTGCCAGCAGCCCCCGTAGCGGCACAGATACGCAGTATTTT CASSPRSGTDTQYF
. . TRBJ1-2 TRBV29-1 TGCAGCGTTGACGACCGGGTTGGCTACACCTTC CSVDDRVGYTF
few TRBD1 TRBJ2-5 TRBV12-3/TRBV12-4 TGTGCCAGCAGCCCCTTGGGACAGCTCCAAGAGACCCAGTACTTC CASSPLGQLQETQYF
few TRBD2 TRBJ2-7 TRBV20-1 TGCAGTGCCGACGAAGCTAGCGGGTCCTACGAGCAGTACTTC CSADEASGSYEQYF
. . TRBJ1-2 TRBV6-5 TGTGCCAGCAGATCTCAGGGGCTATTCTATGGCTACACCTTC CASRSQGLFYGYTF
. . TRBJ1-5 TRBV10-3 TGTGCCATCAGTGAGCGCGGTCAGCCCCAGCATTTT CAISERGQPQHF
few TRBD2 TRBJ2-1 TRBV29-1 TGCAGCGTTCAATTCGGTGTTACGGGGGGGACCTACAATGAGCAGTTCTTC CSVQFGVTGGTYNEQFF
. . TRBJ2-3 TRBV12-3/TRBV12-4 TGTGCCAGCAGCATAACACGGACAGATACGCAGTATTTT CASSITRTDTQYF
few . TRBJ2-1 TRBV20-1 TGCAGTACAACGGGAGAATCAGGGGCGATAGGCTACAATGAGCAGTTCTTC CSTTGESGAIGYNEQFF
. . TRBJ2-7 TRBV18 TGTGCCAGCTCTCGGGACTTCAAAAACTACGAGCAGTACTTC CASSRDFKNYEQYF
few . TRBJ2-5 TRBV5-6 TGTGCCAGCAGGGACCCGGAGTTCTTC CASRDPEFF
few . TRBJ2-5 TRBV14 TGTGCCAGCAGCCAACACTTGCCTCCACAAGAGACCCAGTACTTC CASSQHLPPQETQYF
few TRBD1 TRBJ2-7 TRBV5-1 TGCGCCAGCAGCCCGTTGACAGGGGGACACTCCTACGAGCAGTACTTC CASSPLTGGHSYEQYF
few TRBD2 TRBJ2-5 TRBV6-5 TGTGCCAGCAGTTGTACTAGCGGGGGGGTTGAGACCCAGTACTTC CASSCTSGGVETQYF
. TRBD1 TRBJ1-2 TRBV29-1 TGCAGCGTTGAAGTCGCAGGGGGCGGTGGCTACACCTTC CSVEVAGGGGYTF
. . TRBJ1-6 TRBV6-5 TGTGCCAGCAAGAGGGGTATGGGTCCGAGTTCACCCCTCCACTTT CASKRGMGPSSPLHF
few TRBD2 TRBJ2-7 TRBV3-1 TGTGCCAGCAGCCAGGAACTAGCGGCCTCCTACGAGCAGTACTTC CASSQELAASYEQYF
. . TRBJ1-2 TRBV6-2/TRBV6-3 TGTGCCAGTGGACGGCATGGCTACACCTTC CASGRHGYTF
once . TRBJ2-5 TRBV9 TGTGCCAGCAGCCGAGGTGACACCCTGTACCAAGAGACCCAGTACTTC CASSRGDTLYQETQYF
few . TRBJ2-3 TRBV5-1 TGCGCCAGCAGCTTGGCGGCCTGGCCGGATACGCAGTATTTT CASSLAAWPDTQYF
. . TRBJ2-7 TRBV6-6 TGTGCCAGCTGTGGGGTTGCATACGAGCAGTACTTC CASCGVAYEQYF
few . TRBJ1-6 TRBV12-3/TRBV12-4 TGTGCCAGCAGTCCCCGGACGAGGGGAAATTCACCCCTCCACTTT CASSPRTRGNSPLHF
. TRBD2 TRBJ2-3 TRBV20-1 TGCAGTGCTAGAGCAAATAGCGGGAGGGCCCTTTTGGATACGCAGTATTTT CSARANSGRALLDTQYF
. . TRBJ1-4 TRBV4-3 TGCGCCAGCAGCCAAGGTCTATTGAGGGATGGGGAAAAACTGTTTTTT CASSQGLLRDGEKLFF
. . TRBJ1-2 TRBV11-2 TGTGCCAGCAGCTCCACAGATGGGGGGGGCTACACCTTC CASSSTDGGGYTF
. . TRBJ2-3 TRBV7-8 TGTGCCAGCAGCCCCCGCTGGCCCCTAAAGGATACGCAGTATTTT CASSPRWPLKDTQYF
. TRBD2 TRBJ2-5 TRBV29-1 TGCAGCGTGGACGGTAGCGGGGCCCCCGAAGAGACCCAGTACTTC CSVDGSGAPEETQYF
. . TRBJ2-2 TRBV5-1 TGCGCCAGCGGAGTTGAGGTCTCCGGGGAGCTGTTTTTT CASGVEVSGELFF
. TRBD2 TRBJ2-3 TRBV12-3/TRBV12-4 TGTGCCAGCAGTGCGGGACTAGCGGGCCCCTTTGATACGCAGTATTTT CASSAGLAGPFDTQYF
few . TRBJ1-1 TRBV30 TGTGCCTGGAGGGGGGGGACCGGAAATACTGAAGCTTTCTTT CAWRGGTGNTEAFF
. . TRBJ2-6 TRBV20-1 TGCAGTGCTAGCGTAGGGAGTGGGGCCGACGTCCTGACTTTC CSASVGSGADVLTF
. TRBD2 TRBJ2-2 TRBV6-5 TGTGCCAGCAGTTACGAGCGGGGGGTCACGAACACCGGGGAGCTGTTTTTT CASSYERGVTNTGELFF
few . TRBJ1-5 TRBV6-6 TGTGCCAGCAGTTACAATGGGCACAATCAGCCCCAGCATTTT CASSYNGHNQPQHF
. . TRBJ1-6 TRBV5-1 TGCGCCAGCAGCTTGGATAGCCCCTATAATTCACCCCTCCACTTT CASSLDSPYNSPLHF
many . TRBJ2-1 TRBV18 TGTGCCAGCTCACCGACGGGGAATGAGCAGTTCTTC CASSPTGNEQFF
. . TRBJ1-4 TRBV5-1 TGCGCCAGCAGCGAAACGTCCCTAGGGTCCGGTAATGAAAAACTGTTTTTT CASSETSLGSGNEKLFF
. TRBD1 TRBJ2-7 TRBV12-3/TRBV12-4 TGTGCCAGCAGGTCCCGGGACAGCGTTGACGAGCAGTACTTC CASRSRDSVDEQYF
few TRBD2 TRBJ2-3 TRBV5-1 TGCGCCAGCGGCTTGGACGGGACTAGCGGGGGACTTACGCAGTATTTT CASGLDGTSGGLTQYF
few . TRBJ1-3 TRBV7-8 TGTGCCAGCAGCTTAGGGCAGGCCCTCTCTGGAAACACCATATATTTT CASSLGQALSGNTIYF
. TRBD1 TRBJ2-7 TRBV20-1 TGCAGTGCTGAAGGGACAGGGGGAGCCGAGCAGTACTTC CSAEGTGGAEQYF